Shown below are 17 T cell receptor beta chains from a single sample sequenced in a study of Ad26.COV2.S vaccination and SARS-CoV-2 variants. Generated by immunoSEQ multiplex PCR, the TCRdb table keeps only in-frame clones and is missing some. The data hold 300,000 to 400,000 clones, with around nine tenths observed a single time. Treatment defined: approximately 18 received Ad26.COV2.S at low or high dose, single or two shots; a few received placebo; per-sample allocation not given. Day 63 following the first vaccine or placebo injection was when the samples were taken. The sample was peripheral blood, taken in a trial of Ad26.COV2.S vaccine versus placebo. The receptors here all came from a person aged 18-65 years who received the Ad26.COV2.S COVID-19 vaccine or a placebo.

The chain employs TRBV9 and TRBJ1-1; D not resolved. Trimming shortened V by 4 bases and J by 3 bases, and 16 bases separated the two germline ends. Germline CDR1 is SGDLS and CDR2 is YYNGEE. The CDR3 loop spans 15 amino acids. DNA of the CDR3: TGTGCCAGCAGCATCCAAACGGGTTCGGACACTGAAGCTTTCTTT. This encodes CASSIQTGSDTEAFF.

This chain joins TRBV4-3 and TRBJ1-2; TRBD1 agrees at 8 bases. This CDR3 spans 14 amino acids. Germline values: CDR1 LGHNA, CDR2 YSLEER. J was trimmed by 7 bases and V by 0 bases; bases with no gene match: 4. The CDR3 DNA reads as TGCGCCAGCAGCCAAGAAGGACAGGGATTTGGCTACACCTTC. Translated, it gives CASSQEGQGFGYTF.

This chain links TRBV6-2 or TRBV6-3 with TRBJ2-1; D possibly uses TRBD1 or TRBD2 (5 bases each). The germline gives CDR1 MNHEY, CDR2 SVGEGT. The CDR3 contains 15 residues. Trimming stripped 2 bases from V and 4 bases from J, with 12 bases between. The chain's CDR3 is CASSYEGRIYNEQFF. CDR3 sequence (DNA): TGTGCCAGCAGTTACGAGGGACGGATTTACAATGAGCAGTTCTTC.

The rearrangement links TRBV28 to TRBJ1-5; the D gene is possibly TRBD1 (6 bases). Looked up from germline, CDR1 is MDHEN and CDR2 is SYDVKM. V was shortened by 2 bases and J by 1 base, with 15 bases between the two germline ends. CDR3 length equals 17 residues. The CDR3 sequence is CASSLGGAQASNQPQHF. DNA of the CDR3: TGTGCCAGCAGTTTAGGGGGGGCACAGGCGAGCAATCAGCCCCAGCATTTT.

CDR3 sequence: CASSFDNYEQYF. As DNA, the CDR3 is TGTGCCAGCAGCTTCGACAACTACGAGCAGTACTTC. The chain carries TRBV7-9 and TRBJ2-7; no reliable D call. Germline V lookup: CDR1 SEHNR, CDR2 FQNEAQ (reference sequence). CDR3 size: 12 residues. V was pared by 3 bases and J by 3 bases, with 6 bases between.

Here the CDR3 DNA reads TGTGCCAGCAGTTTACGGGGGCAAGAGACCCAGTACTTC. It codes for CASSLRGQETQYF. The rearrangement links TRBV28 to TRBJ2-5; D perhaps matches TRBD2 (6 bases). In germline, CDR1 is MDHEN, CDR2 SYDVKM. The CDR3 has 13 residues. The V gene lost 2 bases and the J gene lost 2 bases, with 6 bases spanning the gap.

The chain couples TRBV4-1 to TRBJ1-2, with D hard to call. V lost 0 bases, J lost 5 bases, and 10 bases lay in between. Germline V lookup: CDR1 MGHRA, CDR2 YSYEKL. The CDR3 runs to 14 residues. The CDR3 coding sequence is TGCGCCAGCAGCCAAGAGGCCAGCCGTTATGGCTACACCTTC. The encoded protein is CASSQEASRYGYTF.

This clone was seen once. The chain couples TRBV6-1 to TRBJ2-5; 8 bases line up with TRBD2. This CDR3 has 19 amino acids. The V and J ends lost 3 bases and 2 bases, in that order; junction bases with no gene match: 17. The germline gives CDR1 MNHNS, CDR2 SASEGT. CDR3 nucleotide sequence: TGTGCCAGCAGTGACGCCCGGGGGGGGTTAGCGGGCTATCAAGAGACCCAGTACTTC. Its translation is CASSDARGGLAGYQETQYF.

V is TRBV7-2 and J is TRBJ1-1, with TRBD1 as a possible D gene (6 bases). This CDR3 region has 14 residues. From germline, CDR1 is SGHTA and CDR2 FQGNSA. Trimming left V 2 bases short and J 2 bases short, with 9 bases between. CDR3 nucleotide sequence: TGTGCCAGCAGCTTAAGGGGGGCCAACACTGAAGCTTTCTTT. Amino acids: CASSLRGANTEAFF.

This chain connects TRBV6-5 to TRBJ1-6; D gene ambiguous. Germline V gene lookup returns CDR1 MNHEY and CDR2 SVGAGI. Trimming left V 0 bases short and J 11 bases short, with 17 bases between. This CDR3 spans 16 amino acids. The CDR3 DNA follows: TGTGCCAGCAGTTACTCGGGGTTGGAAATCTGGGCACCCCTCCACTTT. Translating it yields CASSYSGLEIWAPLHF.

In DNA form, the CDR3 reads TGTGCCAGTAGTATGAGAGGAGCTAAGGGGACCGGGGAGCTGTTTTTT. Translation: CASSMRGAKGTGELFF. The chain has TRBV19 and TRBJ2-2; TRBD1 might be the D (5 bases). The V end was cut by 3 bases, the J end by 5 bases, with 16 bases between. The CDR3 consists of 16 residues. Germline loops: CDR1 LNHDA, CDR2 SQIVND (reference sequence).

This clone was detected only a few times. The rearrangement uses TRBV29-1 and TRBJ1-2; D unresolved. This CDR3 contains 14 residues. CDR1 and CDR2 from the germline V gene are SQVTM and ANQGSEA. The V gene lost 6 bases and the J gene lost 1 base, with 15 bases spanning the gap. CDR3 sequence: CSVPLGAFNYGYTF. The CDR3 bases are TGCAGCGTGCCCCTGGGAGCTTTTAACTATGGCTACACCTTC. The full variable domain, rest sourced from reference TRBV29-1 and TRBJ1-2, is SAVISQKPSRDICQRGTSLTIQCQVDSQVTMMFWYRQQPGQSLTLIATANQGSEATYESGFVIDKFPISRPNLTFSTLTVSNMSPEDSSIYLCSVPLGAFNYGYTFGSGTRLTVV.

This clone has just one count. This chain joins TRBV6-2 or TRBV6-3 and TRBJ2-3; D may be TRBD1 (6 bases). Germline lookup yields CDR1 MNHEY and CDR2 SVGEGT. The germline V and J ends were trimmed by 2 bases and 1 base, with 10 bases remaining between them. This CDR3 spans 15 amino acids. CDR3 sequence: CASSYQGLGTDTQYF. The CDR3 coding sequence is TGTGCCAGCAGTTACCAGGGGTTGGGCACAGATACGCAGTATTTT.

This clone was counted only a few times. The CDR3 sequence: CATLSSGNTIYF. The CDR3 bases are TGTGCCACTCTAAGCTCTGGAAACACCATATATTTT. V is TRBV10-3 and J is TRBJ1-3; D ambiguous. The CDR3 sequence is 12 residues long. V was pared by 10 bases and J by 0 bases, with 7 bases between. The V gene's germline CDR1 is ENHRY and CDR2 SYGVKD.

The chain combines TRBV28 with TRBJ1-1, with no clear D. V was trimmed by 7 bases and J by 8 bases, leaving 14 bases between them. Germline CDR1 is MDHEN and CDR2 is SYDVKM. CDR3 length: 12 amino acids. CDR3: CASTTPEQEAFF. The DNA for the CDR3 is TGTGCCAGCACCACCCCCGAACAGGAAGCTTTCTTT.

The chain joins TRBV7-2 to TRBJ2-1, with 9 positions matching TRBD2. The CDR3 spans 15 residues. Germline lookup yields CDR1 SGHTA and CDR2 FQGNSA. Trimming at V came to 3 bases and at J to 2 bases, leaving 2 bases not matched to a gene. This chain's CDR3 is CASSFGGRAYNEQFF. As DNA, the CDR3 is TGTGCCAGCAGCTTTGGCGGGAGGGCCTACAATGAGCAGTTCTTC. The variable domain in full, completed from reference TRBV7-2 and TRBJ2-1, reads GAGVSQSPSNKVTEKGKDVELRCDPISGHTALYWYRQSLGQGLEFLIYFQGNSAPDKSGLPSDRFSAERTGGSVSTLTIQRTQQEDSAVYLCASSFGGRAYNEQFFGPGTRLTVL.

V is TRBV18 and J is TRBJ2-1; 7 bases are shared with TRBD2. This CDR3 comprises 13 residues. Germline CDR1 reads KGHSH; CDR2 reads LQKENI. V lost 5 bases and J lost 6; bases outside the gene matches: 4. The CDR3 here is CASSTGTTNEQFF. The DNA of the CDR3 is TGTGCCAGCTCAACCGGGACTACCAATGAGCAGTTCTTC.